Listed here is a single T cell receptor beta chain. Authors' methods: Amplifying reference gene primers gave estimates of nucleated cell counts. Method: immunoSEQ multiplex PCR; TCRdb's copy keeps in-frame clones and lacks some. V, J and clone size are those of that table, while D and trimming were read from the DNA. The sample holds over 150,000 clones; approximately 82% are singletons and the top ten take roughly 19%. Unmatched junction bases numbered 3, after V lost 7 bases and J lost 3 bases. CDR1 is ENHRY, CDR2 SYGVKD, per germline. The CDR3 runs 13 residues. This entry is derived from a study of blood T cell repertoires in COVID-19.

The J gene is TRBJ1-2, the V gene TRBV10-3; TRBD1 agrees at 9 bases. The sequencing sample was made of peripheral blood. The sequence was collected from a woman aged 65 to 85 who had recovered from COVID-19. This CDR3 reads CAITDRGDYGYTF. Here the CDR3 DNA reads TGTGCCATCACCGACAGGGGGGACTATGGCTACACCTTC.